The clone carrying this T cell receptor (beta chain) was seen a handful of times. The antigen is unknown. This sample stems from a study of shared clonotypes between healthy human individuals. About the research overall: Three plates were used per donor for CD4 naive, three for CD4 memory, two for CD8 naive and one for CD8 memory.

Unmatched junction bases numbered 6, after V lost 2 bases and J lost 3 bases. CDR3 length equals 15 residues. Germline V gene lookup returns CDR1 SGHRS and CDR2 YFSETQ. Study-level points and caveats: The small donor group covered limited genetic and exposure diversity. The sharing of approximately 5.1% of naive CD4 clonotypes was seen across a handful of donors. It was expected that sequencing depth would affect clonotype sharing among donors.

The method was immunoSEQ multiplex PCR; TCRdb's version includes in-frame clones alone and lacks a portion of them. The sample has around 1.1 million clones, more than 75% seen once. The source material was memory CD4+ T cells from PBMCs. Regarding subset: CD45RA-negative fraction. The receptor's source is a man aged 18 to 30 in good health. Some clones in this sample may be carry-over from other donors' samples. The chain has TRBV5-1 and TRBJ1-1; 8 bases agree with TRBD1. The CDR3 region is CASSFPDREDTEAFF. The CDR3 region has the DNA TGCGCCAGCAGCTTCCCGGACAGGGAGGACACTGAAGCTTTCTTT.